One sample yielded the 29 T cell receptor beta chains listed below, sequenced in a study of T cells in Graves' hyperthyroidism and ophthalmopathy. The source material, RNA transcripts, was used to amplify TCR beta CDR3 regions. First-round RT-PCR with HTBI primers amplified the TCR CDR3 region. In TCRdb, the multiplex PCR reads were re-called with MiXCR into one record per CDR3 protein. Among roughly 510,000 distinct CDR3 sequences listed, roughly 45% were seen once. The sample comprised peripheral blood or thyroid tissue (not recorded which). The receptors were gathered from an adult woman with Graves' disease, either hyperthyroidism or ophthalmopathy (not recorded which).

V usage is TRBV11-2 and J usage is TRBJ1-1; D uncertain. V lost 1 base, J lost 9 bases, and 12 bases lay in between. Germline V gives CDR1 SGHAT, CDR2 FQNNGV. The CDR3 is 13 residues long. CDR3 sequence (DNA): TGTGCCAGCAGCTTAGGTTTTGGGTTTCAAGCTTTCTTT. Translating gives CASSLGFGFQAFF.

This clonotype was observed many times. This chain connects TRBV29-1 to TRBJ2-5, with TRBD1 identical over 7 bases. Germline trimming cut 5 bases from V and 2 bases from J; bases unmatched to any gene: 5. Germline loops: CDR1 SQVTM, CDR2 ANQGSEA. The CDR3 is 13 residues long. CDR3 sequence reads: CSVKDRTQETQYF. The DNA for the CDR3 is TGCAGCGTTAAGGACAGGACGCAAGAGACCCAGTACTTC.

This clonotype appeared many times. The chain employs TRBV7-9 and TRBJ2-7; 8 nucleotides align to TRBD1. The CDR3 extends over 14 amino acids. Trimming removed 5 bases from V and 1 base from J; junction bases left unmatched: 4. Germline V CDR1 and CDR2: SEHNR, FQNEAQ (reference sequence). CDR3: CASSMTGESYEQYF. As DNA, the CDR3 is TGTGCCAGCAGCATGACAGGGGAATCCTACGAGCAGTACTTC.

Points on this clonotype: At one end the junction does not follow the germline gene, possibly because of a read error. The rearrangement uses TRBV5-1 and TRBJ1-1; 9 nucleotides match TRBD1. CDR1 is SGHRS, CDR2 YFSETQ, per germline. The CDR3 covers 14 residues. The CDR3 bases are TGCGCCAGCAGCTTAACAGGGGGCCGTACTGAAACTTTCTTT. It yields the protein CASSLTGGRTETFF.

With respect to this clonotype: A read error may account for a junction end that differs from germline. V gene TRBV15 combines with J gene TRBJ1-1; 9 positions match TRBD1. This CDR3 is built from 17 residues. Germline CDR1 is LNHNV and CDR2 is YYDKDF (reference sequence). The CDR3 DNA follows: TGTACCACCAGCCTACCCGGGACAGGGCTGTCGAACACTGAAGCTTTCTTT. Its protein product is CTTSLPGTGLSNTEAFF.

This clonotype was observed many times. V usage is TRBV2 and J usage is TRBJ1-4; no reliable D call. This CDR3 region has 15 residues. V gave up 3 bases and J gave up 5 bases, with 13 bases separating them. Per the germline V gene, CDR1 is SNHLY and CDR2 is FYNNEI. The CDR3 bases are TGTGCCAGCAGTGATTTTGGACTGGGGAATGAAAAACTGTTTTTT. Protein: CASSDFGLGNEKLFF.

A word on this clonotype: Germline and junction disagree at one end, which may indicate a read error. This rearrangement joins TRBV25-1 to TRBJ1-3; D unresolved. This CDR3 has 13 amino acids. Germline V CDR1 and CDR2: MGHDK, SYGVNS. The CDR3 is CASVEDRGNIIYF. The CDR3, as DNA: TGTGCCAGCGTTGAAGATCGGGGAAACATCATATATTTT. Using reference TRBV25-1 and TRBJ1-3 for the parts outside the CDR3, the full variable domain is EADIYQTPRYLVIGTGKKITLECSQTMGHDKMYWYQQDPGMELHLIHYSYGVNSTEKGDLSSESTVSRIRTEHFPLTLESARPSHTSQYLCASVEDRGNIIYFGEGSWLTVV.

This clonotype was seen ten or more times. The J gene is TRBJ1-4, the V gene TRBV6-1; D may be TRBD1 (6 bases). Trimming took 8 bases from V and 6 from J, leaving 10 bases between them. Looked up from germline, CDR1 is MNHNS and CDR2 is SASEGT. The length of the CDR3 is 12 residues. Here the CDR3 reads CASGGLDEKLFF. Written as DNA, the CDR3 is TGTGCCAGCGGGGGGCTGGATGAAAAACTGTTTTTT.

This sequence joins TRBV5-1 and TRBJ1-2; D perhaps matches TRBD1 (5 bases). V was trimmed by 2 bases and J by 12 bases, leaving 17 bases between them. From germline, CDR1 is SGHRS and CDR2 YFSETQ. This CDR3 contains 13 residues. CDR3 nucleotides: TGCGCCAGCAGCTTAGACAGCGCCTCTGGAAACACCTTC. Translating it yields CASSLDSASGNTF. Variable domain in full (rest from reference TRBV5-1 and TRBJ1-2): KAGVTQTPRYLIKTRGQQVTLSCSPISGHRSVSWYQQTPGQGLQFLFEYFSETQRNKGNFPGRFSGRQFSNSRSEMNVSTLELGDSALYLCASSLDSASGNTFGSGTRLTVV.

This sequence joins TRBV27 and TRBJ1-1; D not certain. This CDR3 is built from 14 residues. Germline CDR1 MNHEY, CDR2 SMNVEV (reference sequence). Trimming left V 2 bases short and J 1 base short, with 8 bases between. CDR3 nucleotides: TGTGCCAGCAGTTTAGTGAGGCGGAACACTGAAGCTTTCTTT. Amino acid sequence: CASSLVRRNTEAFF.

This clonotype occurred a few times. This chain's CDR3 is CASVEGAAGSEQYF. CDR3 in DNA: TGCGCCAGCGTGGAAGGGGCTGCCGGGAGCGAGCAGTACTTC. This chain uses TRBV5-1 with TRBJ2-7, with D maybe TRBD2 (6 bases). This CDR3 contains 14 residues. The ends were cut back, 7 bases at V and 6 bases at J, with 20 bases in the middle. In germline, CDR1 is SGHRS, CDR2 YFSETQ.

As regards this clonotype: Compared with germline, one end of the junction differs, possibly owing to a read error. The rearrangement joins TRBV11-2 to TRBJ1-1; D is ambiguous. The germline gives CDR1 SGHAT, CDR2 FQNNGV. CDR3 length: 15 residues. The CDR3 DNA follows: TGTGCCAGCAGCTTAGATCCGGCCCCGAACACTGAAGTTTTCTTT. Protein: CASSLDPAPNTEVFF.

This rearrangement joins TRBV7-2 to TRBJ2-7; TRBD2 is a possible D gene (5 bases). CDR3 length equals 18 residues. Germline CDR1 and CDR2: SGHTA and FQGNSA. V was trimmed by 4 bases and J by 4 bases, leaving 26 bases between them. In DNA form, the CDR3 reads TGTGCCAGCAGCTACTTAAAGAAGAGCGGAGGACCAACTTACGAGCAGTACTTC. Translated, it gives CASSYLKKSGGPTYEQYF.

The J gene is TRBJ2-1, the V gene TRBV7-8, with 7 bases lining up with TRBD1. V shed 0 bases, J shed 10 bases, and the junction held 3 bases outside the gene matches. CDR3 size: 13 residues. CDR1 and CDR2 from the germline V gene are SGHVS and FQNEAQ. CDR3 sequence: CASSLAGGGEQFF. CDR3 DNA: TGTGCCAGCAGCTTAGCAGGGGGCGGAGAGCAGTTCTTC.

The chain couples TRBV5-1 to TRBJ1-1, with 7 bases identical to TRBD1. CDR3 length: 15 residues. CDR1 and CDR2 (germline): SGHRS, YFSETQ. Unmatched junction bases numbered 4, after V lost 1 base and J lost 1 base. For the CDR3, the DNA is TGCGCCAGCAGCTTGTCCTACAGGGGGAACACTGAAGCTTTCTTT. It is translated as CASSLSYRGNTEAFF.

The sample holds many counts of this clonotype. The chain has TRBV15 and TRBJ2-7; D not certain. CDR1 LNHNV and CDR2 YYDKDF come from the germline V gene (reference sequence). V lost 2 bases to trimming and J lost 5 bases, with 13 bases between them. CDR3 length: 14 residues. CDR3: CATSRPKLRDEQYF. In nucleotides, the CDR3 is TGTGCCACCAGCAGACCCAAACTCCGGGACGAGCAGTACTTC.

J is TRBJ2-5 and V is TRBV7-9; D is possibly TRBD2 (6 bases). V lost 1 base and J 5 bases, leaving 11 bases between the germline ends. CDR1 SEHNR and CDR2 FQNEAQ come from the germline V gene (reference sequence). The CDR3 has 14 residues. DNA of the CDR3: TGTGCCAGCAGCTTAGAGCAGGGACTTGAGACCCAGTACTTC. It encodes CASSLEQGLETQYF.

A note on this clonotype: This likely comes from a read error, as the CDR3 has no conserved phenylalanine or tryptophan at its end. It is unclear where the CDR3 begins or ends on the DNA, so no DNA is shown, and the CDR3 is as TCRdb lists it. The rearrangement joins TRBV2 to TRBJ1-1; the D segment call TRBD1 is taken from the table without a DNA check. Germline V lookup: CDR1 SNHLY, CDR2 FYNNEI. Counting both end residues, the CDR3 totals 8 amino acids. Here the CDR3 reads CASNRLGP.

This chain uses TRBV3-1 with TRBJ2-6; no clear D gene. Germline assignment: CDR1 LGHDT and CDR2 YNNKEL (reference sequence). CDR3 size: 15 residues. The germline V and J ends were trimmed by 5 bases and 4 bases, with 12 bases remaining between them. The CDR3 nucleotides read TGTGCCAGCAGCGAGACCCCCGAAGGGGCCAACGTCCTGACTTTC. It specifies CASSETPEGANVLTF.

This clonotype appeared a few times. The V call is TRBV10-3, the J call TRBJ2-5, with D tentatively TRBD1 (5 bases). CDR3 length: 14 amino acids. Germline V lookup: CDR1 ENHRY, CDR2 SYGVKD. Trimming pared 11 bases from V and 3 bases from J, leaving 19 bases between. DNA for the CDR3: TGTGCCGCGTCTGCTAGTCTAGGGGAAGAGACCCAGTACTTC. Amino acids: CAASASLGEETQYF.

V is TRBV20-1 and J is TRBJ2-5; no definite D call. The V end was cut by 2 bases, the J end by 7 bases, with 5 bases between. The length of the CDR3 is 10 residues. Germline V gene lookup returns CDR1 DFQATT and CDR2 SNEGSKA (reference sequence). The CDR3 sequence: CSARTGTQYF. The CDR3 region has the DNA TGCAGTGCTAGAACCGGGACCCAGTACTTC.

This clonotype was recorded at least ten times. The J gene is TRBJ1-1, the V gene TRBV20-1; 10 bases align to TRBD1. The germline gives CDR1 DFQATT, CDR2 SNEGSKA (reference sequence). Germline trimming cut 6 bases from V and 6 bases from J; bases unmatched to any gene: 10. The CDR3 has 14 amino acids. The CDR3 coding sequence is TGCAGTGCATCGGACAGGGGGAAGAGATCTGAAGCTTTCTTT. Protein sequence: CSASDRGKRSEAFF.

This clonotype has ten or more counts. V gene TRBV19 combines with J gene TRBJ2-2, with D unresolved. From germline, CDR1 is LNHDA and CDR2 SQIVND (reference sequence). CDR3 size: 15 residues. Trimming stripped 3 bases from V and 1 base from J, with 9 bases between. DNA of the CDR3: TGTGCCAGTAGTATTCTCCTCGGGAACACCGGGGAGCTGTTTTTT. Its protein is CASSILLGNTGELFF.

This clonotype was found a few times. The V gene is TRBV14, the J gene TRBJ2-5; maybe TRBD1 (5 bases). Germline V CDR1 and CDR2: SGHDN, FVKESK. The germline V and J ends were trimmed by 4 bases and 0 bases, with 12 bases remaining between them. The CDR3 is 15 residues long. CDR3 DNA: TGTGCCAGCAGCCCAGGGTCCGTCAACCAAGAGACCCAGTACTTC. It codes for CASSPGSVNQETQYF.

This chain connects TRBV15 to TRBJ1-1, with D uncertain. CDR1 is LNHNV, CDR2 YYDKDF, per germline (reference sequence). Trimming removed 5 bases from V and 1 base from J, with 14 bases in between. This CDR3 spans 15 amino acids. CDR3 sequence: CATSLSGERNTEAFF. The CDR3, as DNA: TGTGCCACCAGCCTAAGCGGAGAACGGAACACTGAAGCTTTCTTT.

This clonotype was detected many times. The genes are TRBV12-3 or TRBV12-4 and TRBJ1-1, with D unresolved. Trimming left V 4 bases short and J 2 bases short, with 11 bases between. The CDR3 sequence is 14 residues long. The DNA for the CDR3 is TGTGCCAGCAGTTACTCAGGAGGTAACACTGAAGCTTTCTTT. Translation: CASSYSGGNTEAFF.

The chain links TRBV18 to TRBJ1-5; 10 bases match TRBD1. CDR3 length: 14 amino acids. Germline V gene sequence: CDR1 KGHSH, CDR2 LQKENI. Losses at the gene ends were 5 bases for V and 5 bases for J; bases not matched to a gene: 3. The CDR3 coding sequence is TGTGCCAGCTCAACCGGGACAGGGGATCAGCCCCAGCATTTT. It translates to CASSTGTGDQPQHF.

The chain couples TRBV24-1 to TRBJ2-5; D uncertain. V lost 1 base and J 4 bases, leaving 6 bases between the germline ends. Germline CDR1 KGHDR, CDR2 SFDVKD. There are 13 residues in the CDR3. This CDR3 reads CATSDFAAETQYF. CDR3 sequence (DNA): TGTGCCACCAGTGATTTCGCCGCAGAGACCCAGTACTTC.

This clonotype has at least ten counts. CDR3: CASSQGRSTGELFF. The CDR3 region has the DNA TGCGCCAGCAGCCAGGGACGATCCACCGGGGAGCTGTTTTTT. This rearrangement joins TRBV10-1 to TRBJ2-2; D tentatively fits TRBD1 or TRBD2 (5 bases each). There are 14 residues in the CDR3. The germline gives CDR1 WNHNN, CDR2 SYGVQD (reference sequence). Trimming removed 6 bases from V and 4 bases from J, with 12 bases in between.